Reported below is one T cell receptor beta chain. This clone was observed a single time. Its cognate antigen has yet to be identified. There are no base qualities to consult, and no much larger clone falls within one base. These data come from a study of shared clonotypes between healthy human individuals (dated by TCRdb to the early 2020s). Study-wide context: Three men and a couple of women, aged 18 to 49 years, made up the cohort. Blood TCR repertoires of about 5 healthy adults were deeply sequenced to estimate repertoire size and the extent of clonotype sharing between individuals. Per donor, three plates each were used for CD4 naive and CD4 memory, two for CD8 naive, and one for CD8 memory. Each donor's leukapheresis produced roughly between about 0.9 and 9.5 billion PBMCs. To increase sequencing depth and limit assay-specific biases, TCR repertoire library preparation and sequencing were carried out by different laboratories using diverse techniques. General findings and caveats noted by the study authors: Sampling was restricted to blood, and TCR repertoires in tissues likely differ from the TCR repertoires found in blood. Rarefaction of sorted-subset datasets indicated incomplete sequencing despite the large sequencing depth. Naive subsets generally had larger estimated clonotype richness than memory subsets did. Pairwise subsampling indicated that sequencing depth was expected to affect the degree of clonotype sharing among donors. Across a handful of donors, roughly 5.1% of naive CD4, roughly 3.4% of naive CD8, around 2.1% of memory CD4, and 0.4% of memory CD8 clonotypes were shared. Clonotypes shared by all four sorted-subset donors showed higher generation probabilities than non-shared clonotypes. The small number of donors limited the genetic and exposure-history diversity represented.

TCR CDR3 regions were amplified from genomic DNA by multiplex PCR using the deep immunoSEQ assay. Extracted genomic DNA from each cell subset was spread evenly across all wells of several immunoSEQ 96-well plates, with each plate serving as a replicate. For sorted subsets, around 0.2 ug genomic DNA, equal to 25,000 to 35,000 T cell genomes, was loaded into each replicate PCR. Purified libraries were measured with a Qubit 3.0 fluorometer, size-checked on a Bioanalyzer 2100, and measured again with the KAPA Library Quantification kit. A separate single-read 150-cycle Illumina NextSeq 550 flow cell was used to sequence each immunoSEQ 96-well plate. The study's own analysis went as follows. Because only junctional sequences without quality scores were contained in the immunoSEQ output, filtering matching that applied to full-length reads could not be performed. Sequences were annotated with PyIR, a Python wrapper for IgBLAST v1.9, using IMGT germline references to assign V/J genes and CDR3. Reads with weak V/J assignments (E-value above 1e-6), missing CDR3, stop codons, out-of-frame junctions, or ambiguous translated residues were removed. A V3J clonotype was defined by an identical inferred V gene, J gene, and CDR3 amino acid sequence. The percentage overlap between two repertoires was calculated by dividing the number of shared unique clonotypes by the size of the smaller repertoire. Richness of each repertoire was evaluated using RTK rarefaction, the Chao1 estimator, and Recon v2.1 estimates of unobserved clonotypes. For all TCRbeta clonotypes obtained by the gDNA method from a few donors, generation probabilities were computed with OLGA. Not all clones reach the TCRdb copy of this immuneACCESS table, which keeps in-frame sequences only. Checked studies attribute under half of the gap to unresolved V genes and leave the rest unexplained. The V and J calls and clone size were taken over from that table, and D and trimming were inferred from the DNA. The sample yields 1.4 million to 1.5 million clones; roughly 96% were counted once. The top ten clonotypes cover roughly 1.2% of the sample.

The CDR1 and CDR2 encoded by the germline V gene are SNHLY and FYNNEI. The CDR3 spans 16 residues, from the cysteine through the phenylalanine. CDR3 DNA is the only sequence kept; it has 48 bases, read in frame from the first base. A distance of 11 bases separates the germline ends of V and J, which lose 3 bases and 2 bases respectively. Donors were healthy HIV-negative adults with no recently reported acute infections or vaccinations. Only Caucasian adults living in Nashville, Tennessee, USA were represented among the donors. Magnetic negative selection was used to enrich CD4+ T cells, after which naive cells were positively selected on CD45RA and the negative fraction became the memory subset. Blood was collected by leukapheresis, and PBMCs were isolated by Ficoll-Histopaque density gradient centrifugation and then cryopreserved in liquid nitrogen vapor phase. Analytical flow cytometry was used to check the purity and quantity of each magnetically sorted T cell population. Each sorted fraction had its genomic DNA isolated and then quantified by UV absorbance on a Nanodrop 2000c.

This clonotype was obtained from a man younger than 45 in good health. The chain couples TRBV2 to TRBJ2-6; the D call is possibly TRBD1 or TRBD2, each sharing 5 bases. Sequencing input: naive CD4+ T cells sorted from blood. Read against the paper, the sample's cell subset or site label means: CD45RA+ positively selected. The CDR3 protein is CASSEFWGTGANVLTF. The bases are TGTGCCAGCAGTGAGTTTTGGGGGACTGGGGCCAACGTCCTGACTTTC. Joined to the reference TRBV2 and TRBJ2-6 proteins, this CDR3 gives the full variable domain: EPEVTQTPSHQVTQMGQEVILRCVPISNHLYFYWYRQILGQKVEFLVSFYNNEISEKSEIFDDQFSVERPDGSNFTLKIRSTKLEDSAMYFCASSEFWGTGANVLTFGAGSRLTVL.